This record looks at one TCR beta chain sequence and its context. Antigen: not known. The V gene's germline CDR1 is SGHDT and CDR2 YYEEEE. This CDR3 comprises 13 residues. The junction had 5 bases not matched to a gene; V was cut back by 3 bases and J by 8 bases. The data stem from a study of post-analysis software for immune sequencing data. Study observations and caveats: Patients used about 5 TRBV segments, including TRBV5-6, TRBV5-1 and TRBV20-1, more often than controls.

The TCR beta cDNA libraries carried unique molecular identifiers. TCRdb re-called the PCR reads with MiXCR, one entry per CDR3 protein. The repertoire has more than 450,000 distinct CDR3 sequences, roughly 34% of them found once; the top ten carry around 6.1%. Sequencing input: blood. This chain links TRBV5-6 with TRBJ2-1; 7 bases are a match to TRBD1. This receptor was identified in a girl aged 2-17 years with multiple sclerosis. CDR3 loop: CASSWTGQHEQFF. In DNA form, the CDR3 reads TGTGCCAGCAGCTGGACAGGCCAACATGAGCAGTTCTTC.